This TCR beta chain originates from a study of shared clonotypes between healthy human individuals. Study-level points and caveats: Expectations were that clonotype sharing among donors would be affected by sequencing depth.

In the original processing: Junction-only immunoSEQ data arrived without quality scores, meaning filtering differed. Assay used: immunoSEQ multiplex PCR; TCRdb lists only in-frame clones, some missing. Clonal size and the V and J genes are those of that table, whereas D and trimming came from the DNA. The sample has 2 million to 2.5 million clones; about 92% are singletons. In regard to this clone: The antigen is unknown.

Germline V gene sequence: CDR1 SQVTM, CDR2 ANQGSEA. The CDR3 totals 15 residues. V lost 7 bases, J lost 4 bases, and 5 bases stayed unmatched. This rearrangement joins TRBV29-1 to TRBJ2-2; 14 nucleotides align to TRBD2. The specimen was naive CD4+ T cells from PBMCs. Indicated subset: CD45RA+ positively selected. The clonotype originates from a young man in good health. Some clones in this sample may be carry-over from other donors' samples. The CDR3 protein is CSARLAGGGTGELFF. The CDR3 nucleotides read TGCAGCGCGAGACTAGCGGGAGGGGGCACCGGGGAGCTGTTTTTT.